This T cell receptor beta chain emerged from a study of shared clonotypes between healthy human individuals. The study separated CD4+ cells into CD45RA+ naive and CD45RA-negative memory subsets. The assay was immunoSEQ multiplex PCR, and TCRdb's table has in-frame clones only and misses some. The sample has 850,000 to 1,100,000 clones; 60% to 80% are singletons. Losses at the gene ends were 2 bases for V and 2 bases for J; bases not matched to a gene: 9. CDR1 is SGHTA, CDR2 FQGNSA, per germline. The CDR3 contains 16 residues. The clonotype originates from a man younger than 35 in good health. Some clones in this sample may be carry-over from other donors' samples. The sequencing input was memory CD4+ T cells from PBMCs. The sample's subset: CD45RA-negative fraction. This chain links TRBV7-2 with TRBJ2-7, with TRBD2 matching 7 bases. The CDR3 sequence is CASSLRRASGPYEQYF. The CDR3 nucleotides are TGTGCCAGCAGCTTAAGGCGGGCTAGCGGACCCTACGAGCAGTACTTC.